These 26 T cell receptor beta chains were all obtained from the same sample, sequenced in a study of T cells after yellow fever vaccination. Each CDR3 protein gets one entry after TCRdb re-called the 5' RACE reads with MiXCR. The sample records around 260,000 distinct CDR3 sequences, about 5.2% being singletons. The sample consisted of CD4+ T cells sorted from PBMCs, taken on the day of the yellow fever booster vaccination. These receptors were obtained from a young man who received the YFV17D yellow fever vaccine.

This clonotype came up many times. The rearrangement uses TRBV9 and TRBJ2-3; D gene unclear. CDR3 length: 12 residues. V was clipped by 2 bases and J by 0 bases, with 1 base between them. From germline, CDR1 is SGDLS and CDR2 YYNGEE. As DNA, the CDR3 is TGTGCCAGCAGCGTCAGCACAGATACGCAGTATTTT. Residues: CASSVSTDTQYF.

V is TRBV9 and J is TRBJ1-6; 7 bases fit TRBD1. The V gene end was trimmed by 2 bases and the J gene end by 9 bases; junction bases not matched to a gene: 2. Per the germline V gene, CDR1 is SGDLS and CDR2 is YYNGEE. The CDR3 spans 13 residues. The CDR3 sequence: CASSVDRLSPLHF. The CDR3 DNA is TGTGCCAGCAGCGTGGACAGGCTTTCACCCCTCCACTTT.

The chain recombines TRBV5-6 with TRBJ1-2, with 11 bases that match TRBD1. CDR1 and CDR2 from the germline V gene are SGHDT and YYEEEE. This CDR3 region has 15 residues. With 5 bases clipped from V and 5 bases from J, the junction kept 8 bases outside the gene matches. The CDR3 DNA reads TGTGCCAGCAGGACCGGGACAGGGGGTTCGTATGGCTACACCTTC. Protein sequence: CASRTGTGGSYGYTF.

Only a few counts were recorded for this clonotype. This chain joins TRBV14 and TRBJ1-6; D unresolved. The CDR3 contains 15 residues. The V end lost 2 bases, the J end lost 10 bases, and 15 bases lay between the germline ends. Germline V gene sequence: CDR1 SGHDN, CDR2 FVKESK. DNA of the CDR3: TGTGCCAGCAGCCAATACTTCGGGTTTGCCTCACCCCTCCACTTT. Amino acid sequence: CASSQYFGFASPLHF. Full variable domain (remainder filled in from reference TRBV14 and TRBJ1-6): EAGVTQFPSHSVIEKGQTVTLRCDPISGHDNLYWYRRVMGKEIKFLLHFVKESKQDESGMPNNRFLAERTGGTYSTLKVQPAELEDSGVYFCASSQYFGFASPLHFGNGTRLTVT.

This clonotype came up many times. The rearrangement joins TRBV29-1 to TRBJ2-3, with 10 bases aligning to TRBD1. V lost 6 bases and J lost 6; bases outside the gene matches: 15. Germline CDR1 SQVTM, CDR2 ANQGSEA. The CDR3 is 16 residues long. CDR3 sequence (DNA): TGCAGCGTGGGACGGCACCGGGACAGGGGTTCCGATACGCAGTATTTT. Protein: CSVGRHRDRGSDTQYF.

The sample holds many counts of this clonotype. The rearrangement joins TRBV5-1 to TRBJ2-3, with no clear D. V was pared by 0 bases and J by 4 bases, with 6 bases between. The CDR3 totals 13 residues. Germline CDR1 is SGHRS and CDR2 is YFSETQ. This CDR3 is CASSLDHADTQYF. The DNA of the CDR3 is TGCGCCAGCAGCTTGGATCATGCAGATACGCAGTATTTT. The full variable domain, rest sourced from reference TRBV5-1 and TRBJ2-3, is KAGVTQTPRYLIKTRGQQVTLSCSPISGHRSVSWYQQTPGQGLQFLFEYFSETQRNKGNFPGRFSGRQFSNSRSEMNVSTLELGDSALYLCASSLDHADTQYFGPGTRLTVL.

This clonotype was picked up a small number of times. This chain links TRBV20-1 with TRBJ1-2, with 7 bases aligning to TRBD1. The CDR3 runs 13 residues. Germline V gene sequence: CDR1 DFQATT, CDR2 SNEGSKA (reference sequence). J lost 4 bases, V lost 5 bases, and 7 bases had no gene match. For the CDR3, the DNA is TGCAGTGCTGTCCCAGGGGGACCCTATGGCTACACCTTC. Protein: CSAVPGGPYGYTF.

This clonotype was picked up many times. The J gene is TRBJ1-6, the V gene TRBV6-5; 7 bases agree with TRBD1. CDR3 size: 15 residues. The ends lost 5 bases at V and 7 bases at J; junction bases unmatched: 8. Germline CDR1 and CDR2: MNHEY and SVGAGI. This CDR3 reads CASSPGQRINSPLHF. The CDR3, as DNA: TGTGCCAGCAGTCCGGGACAGAGAATCAATTCACCCCTCCACTTT.

This clonotype appeared many times. The rearrangement joins TRBV6-2 or TRBV6-3 to TRBJ1-5; D uncertain. V lost 5 bases and J lost 2, with 7 bases in between. CDR1 MNHEY and CDR2 SVGEGT come from the germline V gene. The CDR3 runs 13 residues. In DNA form, the CDR3 reads TGTGCCAGCAGTGGTTGGCGCAATCAGCCCCAGCATTTT. This encodes CASSGWRNQPQHF.

The V call is TRBV11-1, the J call TRBJ2-5, with D perhaps TRBD1 (6 bases). V lost 4 bases and J 2 bases, leaving 8 bases between the germline ends. Germline-derived CDR1 and CDR2 are SGHAT and FQDESV (reference sequence). The CDR3 has 13 residues. The DNA for the CDR3 is TGTGCCAGCAGCTACAGGGTTCAAGAGACCCAGTACTTC. This sequence encodes CASSYRVQETQYF.

CDR3 in amino acids: CASGNFGMNTEAFF. CDR3 nucleotide sequence: TGTGCTAGTGGTAACTTCGGAATGAACACTGAAGCTTTCTTT. V usage is TRBV12-5 and J usage is TRBJ1-1, with D uncertain. Trimming cost V 5 bases and J 0 bases, with 10 bases left between them. Germline CDR1 LGHNT, CDR2 FRNRAP. The CDR3 loop spans 14 amino acids.

This clonotype was counted ten times or more. This sequence joins TRBV5-1 and TRBJ2-1; no clear D gene. This CDR3 is 11 amino acids long. Germline V CDR1 and CDR2: SGHRS, YFSETQ. V was cut by 3 bases and J by 5 bases, with 3 bases left in between. CDR3 residues: CASSYNNEQFF. The CDR3 DNA reads TGCGCCAGCAGCTATAACAATGAGCAGTTCTTC.

At least ten counts were recorded for this clonotype. CDR3 protein: CASSLDGQGNEQFF. CDR3 nucleotide sequence: TGCGCCAGCAGCTTGGACGGACAGGGCAATGAGCAGTTCTTC. The V call is TRBV5-1, the J call TRBJ2-1; 8 bases line up with TRBD1. This CDR3 has 14 residues. Germline assignment: CDR1 SGHRS and CDR2 YFSETQ. The junction had 2 bases not matched to a gene; V was cut back by 0 bases and J by 6 bases.

This clonotype was detected many times. The chain recombines TRBV5-1 with TRBJ1-4; D is uncertain. The germline CDR1 and CDR2 sequences are SGHRS and YFSETQ. This CDR3 has 14 amino acids. Trimming took off 7 bases at V and 0 bases at J, with 10 bases between the two ends. The CDR3 bases are TGCGCCAGCTCGGGCAGTCCAACTAATGAAAAACTGTTTTTT. This encodes CASSGSPTNEKLFF.

The chain carries TRBV14 and TRBJ2-2; 7 bases map to TRBD1. Germline trimming cut 7 bases from V and 2 bases from J; bases unmatched to any gene: 4. The CDR3 is 14 residues long. The germline V gene encodes CDR1 SGHDN and CDR2 FVKESK. CDR3 coding DNA: TGTGCCAGCAACCGGGACAGTAACACCGGGGAGCTGTTTTTT. Translation: CASNRDSNTGELFF.

The chain employs TRBV5-5 and TRBJ1-5, with a tentative D call TRBD1 (5 bases). This CDR3 region has 16 residues. V was clipped by 4 bases and J by 5 bases, with 19 bases between them. Per the germline V gene, CDR1 is SGHKS and CDR2 is YYEKEE (reference sequence). The CDR3 protein is CASSLVRGVGDQPQHF. The CDR3 DNA sequence: TGTGCCAGCAGCCTGGTCCGTGGTGTAGGGGATCAGCCCCAGCATTTT.

The genes are TRBV5-1 and TRBJ1-1, with 9 bases lining up with TRBD1. V lost 6 bases to trimming and J lost 2 bases; unmatched junction nucleotides: 11. Germline V gene sequence: CDR1 SGHRS, CDR2 YFSETQ. The CDR3 runs 16 residues. CDR3 in amino acids: CASILTPGQGNTEAFF. For the CDR3, the DNA is TGCGCCAGCATCCTTACTCCGGGACAGGGAAACACTGAAGCTTTCTTT. Full variable domain (missing parts from reference TRBV5-1 and TRBJ1-1): KAGVTQTPRYLIKTRGQQVTLSCSPISGHRSVSWYQQTPGQGLQFLFEYFSETQRNKGNFPGRFSGRQFSNSRSEMNVSTLELGDSALYLCASILTPGQGNTEAFFGQGTRLTVV.

The chain couples TRBV7-2 to TRBJ1-1; D ambiguous. The CDR3 sequence is 13 residues long. Germline V gene sequence: CDR1 SGHTA, CDR2 FQGNSA. The germline V and J ends were trimmed by 1 base and 4 bases, with 7 bases remaining between them. The CDR3 DNA reads as TGTGCCAGCAGCTTAGTCGGGAGCACTGAAGCTTTCTTT. This translates into CASSLVGSTEAFF.

The chain couples TRBV7-2 to TRBJ1-5; D call uncertain. CDR3 length equals 15 residues. The V end was cut by 4 bases, the J end by 3 bases, with 13 bases between. Germline CDR1 reads SGHTA; CDR2 reads FQGNSA. The CDR3 reads CASSSQEGSNQPQHF. The CDR3 DNA sequence: TGTGCCAGCAGCTCCCAAGAGGGCTCCAATCAGCCCCAGCATTTT.

CDR3 protein: CASSDRTGSNQPQHF. CDR3 nucleotides: TGTGCCAGCAGCGATCGGACAGGCTCCAATCAGCCCCAGCATTTT. This rearrangement joins TRBV7-2 to TRBJ1-5; the match to TRBD1 covers 7 bases. Germline values: CDR1 SGHTA, CDR2 FQGNSA. CDR3 length: 15 residues. With 5 bases clipped from V and 3 bases from J, the junction kept 7 bases outside the gene matches.

This clonotype was counted between two and nine times. The CDR3 sequence is CASSRDRGLYNEQFF. CDR3 in DNA: TGTGCCAGCAGCCGAGACAGGGGACTATACAATGAGCAGTTCTTC. The gene calls are TRBV7-8 and TRBJ2-1; TRBD1 might be the D (8 bases). Deletions cut 5 bases from V and 4 bases from J, with 15 bases between. Germline-derived CDR1 and CDR2 are SGHVS and FQNEAQ. The CDR3 is 15 residues long. The entire variable domain, with the rest obtained from reference TRBV7-8 and TRBJ2-1, is as follows: GAGVSQSPRYKVAKRGQDVALRCDPISGHVSLFWYQQALGQGPEFLTYFQNEAQLDKSGLPSDRFFAERPEGSVSTLKIQRTQQEDSAVYLCASSRDRGLYNEQFFGPGTRLTVL.

This clonotype occurred a few times. V is TRBV20-1 and J is TRBJ2-3; no firm D call. V shed 1 base and J shed 0 bases, with 11 bases lying between them. Germline V lookup: CDR1 DFQATT, CDR2 SNEGSKA (reference sequence). The CDR3 spans 15 residues. The CDR3 region is CSARVRFLSTDTQYF. The CDR3 coding sequence is TGCAGTGCTAGAGTCAGATTCTTGAGCACAGATACGCAGTATTTT.

This clonotype has a handful of counts. The chain recombines TRBV5-1 with TRBJ1-3; D not certain. CDR1 SGHRS and CDR2 YFSETQ come from the germline V gene. V lost 5 bases to trimming and J lost 0 bases, with 21 bases between them. This CDR3 has 18 residues. CDR3 region: CASSEGPPADFSGNTIYF. CDR3 nucleotide sequence: TGCGCCAGCAGTGAGGGCCCCCCGGCGGACTTCTCTGGAAACACCATATATTTT.

V and J are TRBV7-2 and TRBJ1-3; D call uncertain. V was pared by 7 bases and J by 0 bases, with 10 bases between. Germline V lookup: CDR1 SGHTA, CDR2 FQGNSA. The CDR3 has 14 residues. The CDR3 DNA reads TGTGCCAGCAAGTCTCCAGACTCTGGAAACACCATATATTTT. This translates into CASKSPDSGNTIYF.

This clonotype has just a few counts. The V call is TRBV18, the J call TRBJ2-7, with TRBD2 identical over 9 bases. The length of the CDR3 is 13 residues. J gave up 6 bases and V 2 bases, and 2 bases lay outside the gene matches. Germline V gives CDR1 KGHSH, CDR2 LQKENI. The CDR3 coding sequence is TGTGCCAGCTCACCAGGGACTAGCAGCGAGCAGTACGTC. Its translation is CASSPGTSSEQYV.

This clonotype was counted between two and nine times. The rearrangement uses TRBV14 and TRBJ2-1; perhaps TRBD1 as D (6 bases). Germline CDR1 reads SGHDN; CDR2 reads FVKESK. V lost 4 bases and J 0 bases, leaving 25 bases between the germline ends. The CDR3 runs to 20 residues. Here the CDR3 reads CASSLRPQRAGANSYNEQFF. CDR3 DNA sequence: TGTGCCAGCAGCCTCCGACCCCAACGGGCAGGGGCGAACTCCTACAATGAGCAGTTCTTC. Variable domain in full (rest from reference TRBV14 and TRBJ2-1): EAGVTQFPSHSVIEKGQTVTLRCDPISGHDNLYWYRRVMGKEIKFLLHFVKESKQDESGMPNNRFLAERTGGTYSTLKVQPAELEDSGVYFCASSLRPQRAGANSYNEQFFGPGTRLTVL.